A single sample is the source of the 24 T cell receptor beta chains below, sequenced in a study of T-cell reconstitution after alpha-beta-depleted transplantation in children. Molecular barcoding with unique molecular identifiers was used for the TCRbeta library. In TCRdb, the PCR reads were re-called with MiXCR into one record per CDR3 protein. The repertoire consists of 190,000 or so distinct CDR3 sequences, with about 6% occurring once and the leading ten covering roughly 4.8%. Here the sequenced sample was PBMCs, taken before TCRalphabeta/CD19-depleted stem cell transplant. The source of these receptors is a girl under three years old with combined immunodeficiency, due to receive a stem cell transplant.

This clonotype was seen many times. V usage is TRBV6-1 and J usage is TRBJ2-2; D may be TRBD1 (6 bases). The CDR3 is 13 residues long. V lost 9 bases and J lost 5, with 13 bases in between. CDR1 is MNHNS, CDR2 SASEGT, per germline. The CDR3 coding sequence is TGTGCCAGTAGCAGGGGATCGACCGGGGAGCTGTTTTTT. This gives the protein CASSRGSTGELFF.

This clonotype was seen once. This may come from a read error, since a much larger clone is one base off. DNA for the CDR3: TGTGCCATCAGTGAGTTAGCGGGGTCCTTTGACGAGCAGTACTTC. Its translation is CAISELAGSFDEQYF. The J gene is TRBJ2-7, the V gene TRBV28, with 8 positions matching TRBD2. From germline, CDR1 is MDHEN and CDR2 SYDVKM. The CDR3 loop spans 15 amino acids.

This clonotype has at least ten counts. The genes are TRBV4-3 and TRBJ2-2, with a weak D call TRBD2 (6 bases). Trimming took 1 base from V and 5 from J, leaving 23 bases between them. The CDR3 runs to 19 residues. CDR1 is LGHNA, CDR2 YSLEER, per germline. This CDR3 reads CASSQVRASGLGRTGELFF. The CDR3 DNA follows: TGCGCCAGCAGCCAAGTTAGGGCCAGCGGGCTTGGTAGGACCGGGGAGCTGTTTTTT.

This clonotype was counted many times. The CDR3 protein is CASRGPSGWQFF. Written as DNA, the CDR3 is TGTGCCAGCAGGGGACCTTCAGGATGGCAGTTCTTC. This chain joins TRBV12-3 or TRBV12-4 and TRBJ2-1, with D perhaps assigned TRBD1 or TRBD2 (5 bases each). V lost 6 bases, J lost 12 bases, and 15 bases lay in between. CDR3 size: 12 residues.

This clonotype was counted at least ten times. The chain couples TRBV6-5 to TRBJ2-2; possible D gene TRBD2, 6 bases. Trimming cost V 2 bases and J 3 bases, with 13 bases left between them. CDR1 and CDR2 (germline): MNHEY, SVGAGI. The CDR3 spans 16 residues. The CDR3 DNA follows: TGTGCCAGCAGTTACCCCGCGGGGTCGGACACCGGGGAGCTGTTTTTT. This encodes CASSYPAGSDTGELFF.

The sample holds many counts of this clonotype. J is TRBJ2-7 and V is TRBV28; 12 positions agree with TRBD1. Germline-derived CDR1 and CDR2 are MDHEN and SYDVKM. This CDR3 is 16 amino acids long. Trimming took 3 bases from V and 5 from J; bases not matched to a gene: 8. The CDR3 region is CASSFGTGQGAHEQYF. In DNA form, the CDR3 reads TGTGCCAGCAGTTTCGGGACGGGACAGGGGGCCCACGAGCAGTACTTC.

This clonotype was picked up many times. V and J are TRBV4-1 and TRBJ1-1, with a possible D match to TRBD1 (6 bases). The CDR3 loop spans 15 amino acids. Per germline, CDR1 MGHRA and CDR2 YSYEKL. The germline V and J ends were trimmed by 0 bases and 0 bases, with 8 bases remaining between them. The CDR3 sequence: CASSQEGGLNTEAFF. CDR3 nucleotides: TGCGCCAGCAGCCAAGAAGGGGGGCTGAACACTGAAGCTTTCTTT.

This clonotype was detected ten times or more. This chain connects TRBV12-3 or TRBV12-4 to TRBJ1-1; D gene ambiguous. This CDR3 has 13 amino acids. Trimming took 2 bases from V and 7 from J, leaving 11 bases between them. CDR3 DNA sequence: TGTGCCAGCAGTTTAAATCTCCGGGGTGAAGCTTTCTTT. Its protein is CASSLNLRGEAFF.

In this sample, this clonotype turned up many times. The chain employs TRBV10-3 and TRBJ2-5, with 7 bases identical to TRBD2. The CDR3 runs 14 residues. V lost 4 bases to trimming and J lost 1 base; unmatched junction nucleotides: 3. Germline lookup yields CDR1 ENHRY and CDR2 SYGVKD. CDR3 sequence: CAISVGGSQETQYF. The CDR3 DNA is TGTGCCATCAGTGTCGGGGGGTCCCAAGAGACCCAGTACTTC.

This clonotype was counted ten times or more. The chain employs TRBV12-3 or TRBV12-4 and TRBJ2-3; no reliable D call. Deletions cut 3 bases from V and 2 bases from J, with 3 bases between. The CDR3 contains 12 residues. CDR3 sequence: CASSFATDTQYF. The CDR3 region has the DNA TGTGCCAGCAGTTTTGCCACAGATACGCAGTATTTT.

This clonotype was counted at least ten times. The V gene is TRBV20-1, the J gene TRBJ1-6; no definite D call. Per germline, CDR1 DFQATT and CDR2 SNEGSKA (reference sequence). The CDR3 is 14 residues long. V lost 7 bases to trimming and J lost 0 bases, with 10 bases between them. This chain's CDR3 is CSVFTGSYNSPLHF. Here the CDR3 DNA reads TGCAGTGTCTTCACCGGCTCCTATAATTCACCCCTCCACTTT.

This clonotype has just a few counts. A junction boundary mismatches the germline segment, possibly from a read error. This chain uses TRBV7-9 with TRBJ1-5, with D possibly TRBD1 on 5 matching bases. This CDR3 is built from 11 residues. Looked up from germline, CDR1 is SEHNR and CDR2 is FQNEAQ (reference sequence). The CDR3 coding sequence is TGTGCCAGCAGCCACGACAGTCCGGAGTATTTT. Amino acid sequence: CASSHDSPEYF.

Only a few counts were recorded for this clonotype. The chain recombines TRBV28 with TRBJ2-5; TRBD1 matches at 8 bases. V lost 5 bases and J lost 3; bases outside the gene matches: 8. CDR3 length equals 15 residues. Germline V gives CDR1 MDHEN, CDR2 SYDVKM. Written as DNA, the CDR3 is TGTGCCAGCAGTCTTAGGACAGGGCTGAAAGAGACCCAGTACTTC. Encoded protein: CASSLRTGLKETQYF.

This clonotype occurred many times. The chain uses TRBV11-2 and TRBJ2-7, with D possibly matching TRBD1 (5 bases). V shed 4 bases and J shed 3 bases, with 13 bases lying between them. The CDR3 totals 14 residues. CDR1 and CDR2 from the germline V gene are SGHAT and FQNNGV. The CDR3 bases are TGTGCCAGCAGCTCCCGCAGGGTGATCTACGAGCAGTACTTC. As protein: CASSSRRVIYEQYF.

For the CDR3, the DNA is TGTGCCAGCAGCGACGACAGGGTTCGGGGAAATCAGCCCCAGCATTTT. It codes for CASSDDRVRGNQPQHF. The chain carries TRBV7-9 and TRBJ1-5; 7 bases map to TRBD1. Looked up from germline, CDR1 is SEHNR and CDR2 is FQNEAQ (reference sequence). Trimming took 5 bases from V and 4 from J; bases not matched to a gene: 11. The CDR3 loop spans 16 amino acids.

This clonotype was detected many times. The CDR3, as DNA: TGTGCCAGCAGTTACGGGGGCCTTCAGCCCCAGCATTTT. Its translation is CASSYGGLQPQHF. The chain joins TRBV6-2 or TRBV6-3 to TRBJ1-5; the D gene is possibly TRBD1 (6 bases). V lost 2 bases, J lost 6 bases, and 8 bases lay in between. CDR3 length: 13 residues. Germline loops: CDR1 MNHEY, CDR2 SVGEGT.

This clonotype was found many times. This chain links TRBV11-2 with TRBJ2-7; 7 nucleotides line up with TRBD1. CDR1 and CDR2 (germline): SGHAT, FQNNGV. The CDR3 covers 14 residues. J was trimmed by 2 bases and V by 5 bases; bases with no gene match: 6. The CDR3 DNA sequence: TGTGCCAGCAGCCCCTACAGGGGCACCTACGAGCAGTACTTC. This sequence encodes CASSPYRGTYEQYF.

The V gene is TRBV12-3 or TRBV12-4, the J gene TRBJ1-1; no firm D call. Trimming cost V 6 bases and J 5 bases, with 13 bases left between them. The CDR3 extends over 13 amino acids. CDR3 region: CASSRGSRTEAFF. CDR3 nucleotide sequence: TGTGCCAGCAGCCGCGGGTCTCGGACTGAAGCTTTCTTT.

This clonotype was counted ten times or more. The CDR3 here is CASSPSQGLSGELFF. The CDR3, as DNA: TGCGCCAGCAGCCCTTCCCAGGGATTGTCCGGGGAGCTGTTTTTT. V and J are TRBV4-1 and TRBJ2-2; possible D gene TRBD1, 5 bases. Trimming took off 4 bases at V and 6 bases at J, with 15 bases between the two ends. Germline CDR1 and CDR2: MGHRA and YSYEKL. There are 15 residues in the CDR3.

There are many counts of this clonotype. This chain connects TRBV9 to TRBJ2-3; 11 bases are a match to TRBD2. The CDR3 sequence is 17 residues long. Germline trimming cut 0 bases from V and 0 bases from J; bases unmatched to any gene: 3. Per germline, CDR1 SGDLS and CDR2 YYNGEE. CDR3 sequence (DNA): TGTGCCAGCAGCGTAGGAAGGACTAGCGGGAGCACAGATACGCAGTATTTT. This sequence encodes CASSVGRTSGSTDTQYF.

This clonotype was recorded at least ten times. V usage is TRBV25-1 and J usage is TRBJ2-7; D is unresolved. The CDR3 is 15 amino acids. The ends were cut back, 3 bases at V and 1 base at J, with 13 bases in the middle. Germline V lookup: CDR1 MGHDK, CDR2 SYGVNS. In DNA form, the CDR3 reads TGTGCCAGCAGTGATGGAACAAGACCTTCCTACGAGCAGTACTTC. Its translation is CASSDGTRPSYEQYF.

About this clonotype itself: A much larger clone sits a single nucleotide away, making a read error possible. V gene TRBV20-1 combines with J gene TRBJ2-7, with D hard to call. The CDR3 totals 15 residues. V gave up 1 base and J gave up 2 bases, with 15 bases separating them. Germline loops: CDR1 DFQATT, CDR2 SNEGSKA (reference sequence). This CDR3 is CSARVEATWPYEQYF. In DNA form, the CDR3 reads TGCAGTGCTAGAGTTGAGGCAACCTGGCCCTACGAGCAGTACTTC.

This chain uses TRBV20-1 with TRBJ2-1, with D perhaps matching TRBD1 or TRBD2 (5 bases each). V gave up 2 bases and J gave up 4 bases, with 15 bases separating them. The CDR3 runs to 15 residues. CDR1 and CDR2 (germline): DFQATT, SNEGSKA (reference sequence). CDR3 nucleotides: TGCAGTGCTAGACCGGGGCGGACCATGTACAATGAGCAGTTCTTC. This encodes CSARPGRTMYNEQFF.

The chain recombines TRBV15 with TRBJ2-5; a possible D gene is TRBD1 (5 bases). V was trimmed by 3 bases and J by 5 bases, leaving 10 bases between them. This CDR3 spans 13 amino acids. Germline V gene sequence: CDR1 LNHNV, CDR2 YYDKDF (reference sequence). CDR3 amino acids: CATSRTARETQYF. CDR3 nucleotides: TGTGCCACCAGCAGGACAGCTCGGGAGACCCAGTACTTC.